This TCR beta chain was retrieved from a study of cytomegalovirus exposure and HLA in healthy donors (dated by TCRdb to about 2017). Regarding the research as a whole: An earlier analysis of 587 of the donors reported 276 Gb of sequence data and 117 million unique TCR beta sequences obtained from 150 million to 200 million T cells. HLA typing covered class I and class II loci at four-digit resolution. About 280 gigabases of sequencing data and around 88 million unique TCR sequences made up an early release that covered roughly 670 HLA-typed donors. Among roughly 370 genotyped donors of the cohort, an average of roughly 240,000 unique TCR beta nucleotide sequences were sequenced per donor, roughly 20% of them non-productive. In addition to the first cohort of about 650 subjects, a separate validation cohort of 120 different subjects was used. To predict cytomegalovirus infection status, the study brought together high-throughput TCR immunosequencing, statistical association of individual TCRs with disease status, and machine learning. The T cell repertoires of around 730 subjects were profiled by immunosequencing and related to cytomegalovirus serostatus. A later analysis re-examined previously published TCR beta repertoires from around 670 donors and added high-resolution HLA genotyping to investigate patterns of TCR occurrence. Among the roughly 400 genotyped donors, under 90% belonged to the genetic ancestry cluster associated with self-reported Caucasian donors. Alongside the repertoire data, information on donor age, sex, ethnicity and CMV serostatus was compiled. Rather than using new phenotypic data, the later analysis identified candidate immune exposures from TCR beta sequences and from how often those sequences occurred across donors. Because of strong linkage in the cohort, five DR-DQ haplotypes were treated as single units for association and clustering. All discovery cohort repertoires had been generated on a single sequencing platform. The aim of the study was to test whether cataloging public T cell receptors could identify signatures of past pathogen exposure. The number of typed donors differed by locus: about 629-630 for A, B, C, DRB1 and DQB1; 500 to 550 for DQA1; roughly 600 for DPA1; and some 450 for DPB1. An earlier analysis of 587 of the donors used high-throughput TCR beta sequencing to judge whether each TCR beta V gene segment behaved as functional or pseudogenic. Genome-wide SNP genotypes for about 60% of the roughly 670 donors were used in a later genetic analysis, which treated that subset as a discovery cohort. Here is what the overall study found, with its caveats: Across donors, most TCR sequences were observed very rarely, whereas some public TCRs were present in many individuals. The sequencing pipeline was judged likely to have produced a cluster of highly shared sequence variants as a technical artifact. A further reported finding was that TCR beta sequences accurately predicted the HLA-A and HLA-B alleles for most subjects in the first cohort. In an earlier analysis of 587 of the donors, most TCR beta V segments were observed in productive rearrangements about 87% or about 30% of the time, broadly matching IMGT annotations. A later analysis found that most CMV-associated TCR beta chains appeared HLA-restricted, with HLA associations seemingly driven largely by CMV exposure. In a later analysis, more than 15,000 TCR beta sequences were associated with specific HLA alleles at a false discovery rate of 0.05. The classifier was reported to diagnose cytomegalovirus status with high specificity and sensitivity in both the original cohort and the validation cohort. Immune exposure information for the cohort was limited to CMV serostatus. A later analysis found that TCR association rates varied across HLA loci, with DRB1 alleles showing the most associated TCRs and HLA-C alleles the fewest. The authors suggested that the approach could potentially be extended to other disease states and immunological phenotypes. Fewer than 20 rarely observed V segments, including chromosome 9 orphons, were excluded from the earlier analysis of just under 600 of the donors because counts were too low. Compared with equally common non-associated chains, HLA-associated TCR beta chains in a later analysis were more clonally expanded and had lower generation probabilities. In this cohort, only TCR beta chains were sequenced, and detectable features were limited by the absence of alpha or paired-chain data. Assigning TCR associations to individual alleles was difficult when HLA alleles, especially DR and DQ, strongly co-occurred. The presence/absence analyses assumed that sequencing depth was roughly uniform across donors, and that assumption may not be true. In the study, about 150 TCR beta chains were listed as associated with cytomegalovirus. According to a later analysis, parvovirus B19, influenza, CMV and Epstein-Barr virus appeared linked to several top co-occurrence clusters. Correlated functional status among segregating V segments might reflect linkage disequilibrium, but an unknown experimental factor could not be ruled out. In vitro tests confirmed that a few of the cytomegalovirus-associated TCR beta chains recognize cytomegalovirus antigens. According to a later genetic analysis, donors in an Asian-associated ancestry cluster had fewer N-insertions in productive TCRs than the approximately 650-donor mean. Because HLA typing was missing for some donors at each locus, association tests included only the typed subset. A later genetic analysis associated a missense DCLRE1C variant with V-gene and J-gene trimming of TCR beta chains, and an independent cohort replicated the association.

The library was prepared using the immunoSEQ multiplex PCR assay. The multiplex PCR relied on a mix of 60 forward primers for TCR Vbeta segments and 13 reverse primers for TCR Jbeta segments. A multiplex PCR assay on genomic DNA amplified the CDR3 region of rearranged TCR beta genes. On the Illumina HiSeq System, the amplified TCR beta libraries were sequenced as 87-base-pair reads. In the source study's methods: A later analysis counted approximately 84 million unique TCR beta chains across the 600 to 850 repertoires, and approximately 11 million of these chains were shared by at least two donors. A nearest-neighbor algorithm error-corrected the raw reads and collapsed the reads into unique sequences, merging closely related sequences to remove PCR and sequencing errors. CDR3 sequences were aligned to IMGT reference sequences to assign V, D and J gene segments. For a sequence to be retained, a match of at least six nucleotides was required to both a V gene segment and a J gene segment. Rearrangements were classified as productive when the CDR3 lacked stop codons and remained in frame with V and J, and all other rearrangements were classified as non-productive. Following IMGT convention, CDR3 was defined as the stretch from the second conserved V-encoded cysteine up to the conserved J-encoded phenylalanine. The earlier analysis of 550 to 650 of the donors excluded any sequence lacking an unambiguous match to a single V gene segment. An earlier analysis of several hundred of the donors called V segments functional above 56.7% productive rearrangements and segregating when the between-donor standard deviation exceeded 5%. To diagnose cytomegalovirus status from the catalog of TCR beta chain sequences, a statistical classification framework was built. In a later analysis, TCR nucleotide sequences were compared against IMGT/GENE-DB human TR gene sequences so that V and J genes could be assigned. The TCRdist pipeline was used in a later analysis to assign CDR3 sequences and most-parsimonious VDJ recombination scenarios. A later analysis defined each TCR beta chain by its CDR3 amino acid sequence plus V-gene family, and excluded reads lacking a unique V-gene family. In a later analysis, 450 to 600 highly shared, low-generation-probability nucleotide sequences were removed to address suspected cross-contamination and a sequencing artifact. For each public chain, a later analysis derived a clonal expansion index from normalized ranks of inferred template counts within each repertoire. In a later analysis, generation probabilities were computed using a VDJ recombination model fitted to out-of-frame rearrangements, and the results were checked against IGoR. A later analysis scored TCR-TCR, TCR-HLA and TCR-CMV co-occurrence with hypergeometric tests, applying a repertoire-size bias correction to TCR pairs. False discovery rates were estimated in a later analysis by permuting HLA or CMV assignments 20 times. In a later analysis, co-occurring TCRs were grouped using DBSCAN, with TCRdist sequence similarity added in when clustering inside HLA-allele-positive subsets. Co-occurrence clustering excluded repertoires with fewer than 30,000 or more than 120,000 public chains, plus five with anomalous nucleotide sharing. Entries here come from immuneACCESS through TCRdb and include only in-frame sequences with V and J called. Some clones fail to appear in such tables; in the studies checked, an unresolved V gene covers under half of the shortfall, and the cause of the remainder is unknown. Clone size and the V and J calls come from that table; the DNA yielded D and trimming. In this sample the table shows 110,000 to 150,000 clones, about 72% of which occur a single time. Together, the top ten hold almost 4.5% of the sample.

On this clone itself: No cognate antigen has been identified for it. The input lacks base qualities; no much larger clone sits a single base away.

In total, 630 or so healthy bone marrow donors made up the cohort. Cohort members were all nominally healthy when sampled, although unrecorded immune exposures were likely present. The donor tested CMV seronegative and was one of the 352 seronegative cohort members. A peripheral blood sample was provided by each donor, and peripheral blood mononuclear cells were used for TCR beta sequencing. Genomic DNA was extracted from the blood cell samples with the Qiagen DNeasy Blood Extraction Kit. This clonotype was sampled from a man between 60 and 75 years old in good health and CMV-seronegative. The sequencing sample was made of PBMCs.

The DNA is as follows: TGTGCCAGCAGCCAGGGGGCCTATGGCTACACCTTC. The encoded protein is CASSQGAYGYTF. The chain joins TRBV11-2 to TRBJ1-2; 8 middle bases align to TRBD1. The CDR3, cysteine through phenylalanine, is 12 amino acids long. Only CDR3 DNA is held: 36 bases, read in frame from base 1. V trim: 5 bases; J trim: 4 bases; unmatched bases: 0. Based on the germline V gene, the CDR1 and CDR2 sequences are SGHAT and FQNNGV. Full variable domain (CDR3 extended with the reference TRBV11-2 and TRBJ1-2 proteins): EAGVAQSPRYKIIEKRQSVAFWCNPISGHATLYWYQQILGQGPKLLIQFQNNGVVDDSQLPKDRFSAERLKGVDSTLKIQPAKLEDSAVYLCASSQGAYGYTFGSGTRLTVV.